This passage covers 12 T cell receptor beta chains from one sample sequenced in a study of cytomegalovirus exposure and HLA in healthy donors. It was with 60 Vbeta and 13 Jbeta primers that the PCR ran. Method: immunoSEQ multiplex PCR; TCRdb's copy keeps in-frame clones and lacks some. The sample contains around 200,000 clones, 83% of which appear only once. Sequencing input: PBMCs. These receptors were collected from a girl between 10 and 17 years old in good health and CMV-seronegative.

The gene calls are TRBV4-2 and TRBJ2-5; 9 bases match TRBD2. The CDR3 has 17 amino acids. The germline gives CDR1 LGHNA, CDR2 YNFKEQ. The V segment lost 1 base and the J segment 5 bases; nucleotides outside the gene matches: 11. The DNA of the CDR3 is TGTGCCAGCAGCCAAGGGGGGTTAGCGGGGGTCAAGGAGACCCAGTACTTC. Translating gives CASSQGGLAGVKETQYF.

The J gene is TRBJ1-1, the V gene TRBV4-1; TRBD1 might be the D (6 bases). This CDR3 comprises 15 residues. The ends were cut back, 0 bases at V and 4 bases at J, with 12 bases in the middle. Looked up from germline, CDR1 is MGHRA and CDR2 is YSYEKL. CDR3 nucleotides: TGCGCCAGCAGCCAAGAAGACAGGTCCGGCACTGAAGCTTTCTTT. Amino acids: CASSQEDRSGTEAFF.

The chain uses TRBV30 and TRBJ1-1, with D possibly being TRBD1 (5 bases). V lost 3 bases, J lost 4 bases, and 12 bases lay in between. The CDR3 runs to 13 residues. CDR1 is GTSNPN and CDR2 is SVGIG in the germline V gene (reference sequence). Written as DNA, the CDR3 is TGTGCCTGGAGGCGGGGACTGGGCACTGAAGCTTTCTTT. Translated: CAWRRGLGTEAFF.

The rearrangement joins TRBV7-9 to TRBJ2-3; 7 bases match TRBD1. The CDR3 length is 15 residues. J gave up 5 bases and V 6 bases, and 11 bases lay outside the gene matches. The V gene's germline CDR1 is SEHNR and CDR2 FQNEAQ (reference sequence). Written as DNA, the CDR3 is TGTGCCAGCAGTAGGGACAGCTCACCCTTAGATACGCAGTATTTT. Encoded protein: CASSRDSSPLDTQYF.

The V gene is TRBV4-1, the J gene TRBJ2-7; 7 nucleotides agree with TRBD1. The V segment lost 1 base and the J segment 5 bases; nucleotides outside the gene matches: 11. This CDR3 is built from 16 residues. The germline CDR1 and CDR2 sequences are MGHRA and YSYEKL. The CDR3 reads CASSQVGTASGNEQYF. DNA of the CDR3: TGCGCCAGCAGCCAAGTGGGGACAGCCTCTGGAAACGAGCAGTACTTC.

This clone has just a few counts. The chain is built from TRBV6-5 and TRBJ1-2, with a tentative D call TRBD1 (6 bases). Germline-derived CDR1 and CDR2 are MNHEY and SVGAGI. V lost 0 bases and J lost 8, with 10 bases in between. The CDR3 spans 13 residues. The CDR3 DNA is TGTGCCAGCAGTTACTCGGACAGTGGCGGCTACACCTTC. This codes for CASSYSDSGGYTF.

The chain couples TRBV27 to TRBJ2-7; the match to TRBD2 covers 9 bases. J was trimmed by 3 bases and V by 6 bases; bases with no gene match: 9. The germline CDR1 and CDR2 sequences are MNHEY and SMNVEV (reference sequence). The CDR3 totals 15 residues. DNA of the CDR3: TGTGCCAGCAGACCTCTAGCGGGGCGCTACTACGAGCAGTACTTC. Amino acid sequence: CASRPLAGRYYEQYF.

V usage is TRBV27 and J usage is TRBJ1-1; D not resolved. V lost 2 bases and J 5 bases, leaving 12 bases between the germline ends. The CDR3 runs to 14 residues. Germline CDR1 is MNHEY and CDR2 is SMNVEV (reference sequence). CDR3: CASSLGFRETEAFF. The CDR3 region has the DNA TGTGCCAGCAGTTTAGGATTTAGGGAGACTGAAGCTTTCTTT.

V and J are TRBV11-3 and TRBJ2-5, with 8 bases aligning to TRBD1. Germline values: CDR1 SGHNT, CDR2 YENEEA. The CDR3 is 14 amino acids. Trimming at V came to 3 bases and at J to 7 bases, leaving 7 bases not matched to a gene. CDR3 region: CASSLGQAQGTQYF. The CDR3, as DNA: TGTGCCAGCAGCTTGGGACAGGCACAGGGGACCCAGTACTTC.

CDR3 nucleotides: TGCGCCAGCAGCCTCCAAGAGACCCAGTACTTC. This codes for CASSLQETQYF. The chain is built from TRBV5-1 and TRBJ2-5; D is undetermined. Germline V CDR1 and CDR2: SGHRS, YFSETQ. Trimming left V 4 bases short and J 1 base short, with 2 bases between. The CDR3 is 11 residues long.

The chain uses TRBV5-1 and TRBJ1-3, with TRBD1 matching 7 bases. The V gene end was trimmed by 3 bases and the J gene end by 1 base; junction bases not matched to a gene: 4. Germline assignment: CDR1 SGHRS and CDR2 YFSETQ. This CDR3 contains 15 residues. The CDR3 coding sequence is TGCGCCAGCAGCTCTGGGACAGCGTCTGGAAACACCATATATTTT. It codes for CASSSGTASGNTIYF.

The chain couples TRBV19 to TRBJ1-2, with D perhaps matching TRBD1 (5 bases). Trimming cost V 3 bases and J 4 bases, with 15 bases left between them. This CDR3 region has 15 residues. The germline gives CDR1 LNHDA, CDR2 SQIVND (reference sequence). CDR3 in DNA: TGTGCCAGTAGTATGGTCGGAGGGGTGAGCTATGGCTACACCTTC. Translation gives CASSMVGGVSYGYTF. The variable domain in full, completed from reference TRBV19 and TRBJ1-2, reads DGGITQSPKYLFRKEGQNVTLSCEQNLNHDAMYWYRQDPGQGLRLIYYSQIVNDFQKGDIAEGYSVSREKKESFPLTVTSAQKNPTAFYLCASSMVGGVSYGYTFGSGTRLTVV.